Each of the 23 T cell receptor delta chains below was sequenced from the same sample in a study of γδ T cells in repeated Plasmodium falciparum infection. Flow sorting of PBMC yielded separate Vgamma9/Vdelta2+ and Vdelta2-negative gammadelta T cell populations for bulk repertoire analysis. With CATT, TCRdb re-called clones from the multiplex PCR reads. The data hold 70,000 to 95,000 delta-chain clones, with under 1.5% observed a single time. Material: gamma-delta T cells from blood. The receptors were sampled from a pool of human donors (malaria-infected and uninfected, not separated).

Worth noting for this clone: The protein TCRdb lists belongs to a much larger clone and differs from this DNA's translation at residue 5, which points to a read error; the protein shown is made from the DNA. The chain links TRDV1 to TRDJ2, with TRDD3 matching over 12 bases. This CDR3 is built from 16 residues. Germline trimming cut 7 bases from V and 3 bases from J; bases unmatched to any gene: 6. Germline loops: CDR1 TSWWSYY, CDR2 QGS. The CDR3 loop is CALATWGIRVTAQLFF. For the CDR3, the DNA is TGTGCTCTTGCCACCTGGGGGATACGCGTGACAGCACAACTCTTCTTT.

This clone has a handful of counts. The protein in TCRdb stems from a much larger clone and differs at residue 14 from this DNA's translation, likely a read error; here the protein is translated from the DNA. The chain has TRDV1 and TRDJ1, with a tentative D call TRDD2 (5 bases). As TCRdb names no J gene, one was assigned here on the basis of a DNA match to germline. From germline, CDR1 is TSWWSYY and CDR2 QGS. Trimming left V 1 base short and J 0 bases short, with 27 bases between. The CDR3 extends over 21 amino acids. Here the CDR3 reads CALGEPFSSLSTGPYTDKLIF. Written as DNA, the CDR3 is TGTGCTCTTGGGGAACCCTTCTCCTCCTTGAGTACCGGACCCTACACCGATAAACTCATCTTT.

This clone was observed a handful of times. A far larger clone lies a single base away; this is likely a read error. This same CDR3 is encoded by further DNA sequences in the sample. The gene calls are TRDV2 and TRDJ2; D might be TRDD3 (5 bases). In the absence of a J gene in TCRdb, the DNA was matched to germline to assign it here. The CDR3 consists of 16 residues. Germline V lookup: CDR1 GEAIGNYY, CDR2 EKD. The CDR3 DNA is TGTGCCTGTGAGTCGGGGGGCTCAGCTTTGACGGCACAACTCTTCTTT. Its translation is CACESGGSALTAQLFF.

Comments on this clone: A far larger clone is one nucleotide away, so this likely arose from a read error. Other DNA sequences of this sample code for an identical CDR3. The V call is TRDV1, the J call TRDJ1; TRDD2 might be the D (5 bases). CDR1 TSWWSYY and CDR2 QGS come from the germline V gene. This CDR3 comprises 12 residues. DNA for the CDR3: TGTGCCCTTGGACCCTACGACGATAAACTCATCTTT. This sequence encodes CALGPYDDKLIF.

On this clone: This DNA's translation and the protein TCRdb lists, from a much larger clone, do not match at residue 19, likely due to a read error; the protein shown is translated from the DNA. V is TRDV1 and J is TRDJ1, with 7 positions matching TRDD3. Per germline, CDR1 TSWWSYY and CDR2 QGS. This CDR3 has 21 amino acids. In nucleotides, the CDR3 is TGTGCTCTTGGGGAACTTGTACCCCCCCGGGGATGTGGGATACACACCGATAAACCCATCTTT. It encodes CALGELVPPRGCGIHTDKPIF.

The table lists this clone with a few counts. TCRdb attributes to this sequence the protein of a much larger clone, which differs from the DNA translation at residue 8; a read error is likely, and the protein displayed is translated from the DNA. The CDR3 protein is CACDTLKAGLRPYTDKLIF. The CDR3 DNA reads TGTGCCTGTGACACCCTAAAAGCGGGATTGCGACCCTACACCGATAAACTCATCTTT. The chain has TRDV2 and TRDJ1; possible D gene TRDD3, 5 bases. The J gene is absent in TCRdb and was assigned here via DNA matching to germline. Germline CDR1 GEAIGNYY, CDR2 EKD. The V end was cut by 0 bases, the J end by 0 bases, with 22 bases between. This CDR3 is built from 19 residues.

The table lists this clone with many counts. The protein in TCRdb stems from a much larger clone and differs at residue 5 from this DNA's translation, likely a read error; here the protein is translated from the DNA. The chain uses TRDV3 and TRDJ1, with D possibly matching TRDD3 (6 bases). From germline, CDR1 is TVYSNPD and CDR2 GDNSRS (reference sequence). V was pared by 2 bases and J by 11 bases, with 15 bases between. This CDR3 has 11 amino acids. CDR3: CAFSPRGFLIF. In DNA, the CDR3 is TGTGCCTTTTCCCCGAGGGGATTCCTCATCTTT. Using reference TRDV3 and TRDJ1 for the parts outside the CDR3, the full variable domain is CDKVTQSSPDQTVASGSEVVLLCTYDTVYSNPDLFWYRIRPDYSFQFVFYGDNSRSEGADFTQGRFSVKHILTQKAFHLVISPVRTEDSATYYCAFSPRGFLIFGKGTRVTVEP.

This clone occurred a few times. TCRdb lists the protein of a much larger clone for this DNA, which differs at residue 16, so this is likely a read error; the protein given here is translated from the DNA itself. The chain's CDR3 is CALGELGGDLGTGNYPSDKLIF. The CDR3 nucleotides are TGTGCTCTTGGGGAACTTGGAGGGGACTTAGGTACTGGGAACTACCCTTCCGATAAACTCATCTTT. This rearrangement joins TRDV1 to TRDJ1; D is perhaps TRDD3 (6 bases). Looked up from germline, CDR1 is TSWWSYY and CDR2 is QGS. This CDR3 region has 22 residues. Trimming pared 0 bases from V and 3 bases from J, leaving 32 bases between.

This clone was observed at least ten times. A read error likely explains why the TCRdb protein, taken from a much larger clone, differs from this DNA's translation at residue 9; the protein shown is translated from the DNA. The V call is TRDV2, the J call TRDJ1; tentative D call: TRDD3 (6 bases). TCRdb gives no J gene; it was assigned here by matching the DNA to germline. The V gene's germline CDR1 is GEAIGNYY and CDR2 EKD. V was trimmed by 0 bases and J by 0 bases, leaving 13 bases between them. The CDR3 is 16 amino acids. The CDR3 protein is CACDTVGAPYTDKLIF. The CDR3 nucleotides read TGTGCCTGTGACACCGTGGGGGCCCCGTACACCGATAAACTCATCTTT.

This clone turned up a few times. TCRdb's protein, taken from a much larger clone, differs from this DNA's translation at residue 15, likely owing to a read error; the protein displayed comes from the DNA. The CDR3 loop reads CALFRLPRWGMMADIDKLIF. CDR3 sequence (DNA): TGTGCCCTATTCCGCCTTCCTCGATGGGGGATGATGGCGGACATCGATAAACTCATCTTT. The V gene is TRDV3, the J gene TRDJ1; D is perhaps TRDD3 (8 bases). The CDR3 totals 20 residues. Trimming left V 5 bases short and J 4 bases short, with 38 bases between. The V gene's germline CDR1 is TVYSNPD and CDR2 GDNSRS (reference sequence).

Turning to this clone: A far larger clone is a single base away, which makes a read error likely. The identical CDR3 is also encoded by other nucleotide sequences in the sample. The CDR3 sequence: CACDALLGDTGTDKLIF. The CDR3 DNA is TGTGCCTGTGACGCCTTACTGGGAGATACGGGGACCGATAAACTCATCTTT. This chain connects TRDV2 to TRDJ1, with D perhaps TRDD3 (6 bases). The CDR3 runs 17 residues. Trimming left V 3 bases short and J 2 bases short, with 21 bases between. Looked up from germline, CDR1 is GEAIGNYY and CDR2 is EKD.

Points on this clone: The protein TCRdb gives is from a much larger clone and does not agree with this DNA's translation at residue 6, likely a read error; the protein shown here comes from the DNA. The V call is TRDV1, the J call TRDJ1; no reliable D call. No J gene was available from TCRdb, and it was assigned here by a germline match of the DNA. Germline CDR1 is TSWWSYY and CDR2 is QGS. There are 16 residues in the CDR3. CDR3 loop: CALVEVRTYITYKLIF. Written as DNA, the CDR3 is TGTGCTCTTGTGGAAGTCAGAACGTACATCACCTATAAACTCATCTTT.

This clone came up a few times. TCRdb shows a much larger clone's protein in place of this DNA's translation, and the two differ at residue 5, likely through a read error; the protein shown is translated from the DNA. V gene TRDV1 combines with J gene TRDJ1; D gene ambiguous. Germline V gene lookup returns CDR1 TSWWSYY and CDR2 QGS. This CDR3 has 16 residues. The V end was cut by 3 bases, the J end by 0 bases, with 14 bases between. This CDR3 reads CALGDRGRFNTDKLIF. The CDR3, as DNA: TGTGCTCTTGGGGATCGGGGCCGTTTCAACACCGATAAACTCATCTTT.

This clone was seen only a few times. TCRdb records a much larger clone's protein for this DNA, with a difference at residue 11 that likely arises from a read error; the protein given is the translation of the DNA. The chain joins TRDV2 to TRDJ1; 12 bases map to TRDD3. TCRdb records no J gene; here it was assigned by comparing the DNA to germline. V lost 4 bases, J lost 7 bases, and 12 bases stayed unmatched. Looked up from germline, CDR1 is GEAIGNYY and CDR2 is EKD. The length of the CDR3 is 16 residues. The CDR3 DNA reads as TGTGCCTGTGATCGGGTACTGGGGGATACCGCCCTTAAACTCATCTTT. Protein product: CACDRVLGDTALKLIF.

Remarks on this clone: The TCRdb record carries a much larger clone's protein, which differs from this DNA's translation at residue 4; a read error is the likely cause, and the protein listed here is the DNA translation. The genes are TRDV1 and TRDJ1; D gene uncertain. CDR1 and CDR2 from the germline V gene are TSWWSYY and QGS. V dropped 7 bases and J dropped 7 bases, with 13 bases sitting between them. The CDR3 is 12 amino acids. CDR3 sequence reads: CALEDRRCKLIF. The CDR3 DNA sequence: TGTGCTCTTGAGGATCGCCGGTGTAAACTCATCTTT.

This clone occurred a few times. This sequence is one base from a far larger clone and is likely a read error. Other DNA sequences in the same sample also yield this CDR3. Called V gene: TRDV1; the J gene was not called; the D call in the table, TRDD3, was not verified against the DNA. The CDR3 has 17 residues. Germline V CDR1 and CDR2: TSWWSYY, QGS. This CDR3 reads CALGELLYIPYTDKLIF. The CDR3 region has the DNA TGTGCTCTTGGGGAACTGTTGTATATCCCGTACACCGATAAGCTCATCTTT.

For this clone: TCRdb lists the protein of a much larger clone for this DNA, which differs at residue 15, so this is likely a read error; the protein given here is translated from the DNA itself. The gene calls are TRDV1 and TRDJ1, with 11 bases that match TRDD3. No J gene is reported in TCRdb; it was inferred here by comparing the DNA with germline. Germline V lookup: CDR1 TSWWSYY, CDR2 QGS. The length of the CDR3 is 20 residues. V was pared by 2 bases and J by 3 bases, with 17 bases of the junction left unmatched. The CDR3 coding sequence is TGTGCTCTTGGGGAATACCGTTTGGCTGGGGGATACCCAGGCGCCGATAAACTCATCTTT. Protein sequence: CALGEYRLAGGYPGADKLIF.

This clone has a count of ten or more. This sample also contains other DNA sequences that code for the same CDR3. This sequence joins TRDV1 and TRDJ1; 13 nucleotides line up with TRDD3. The junction had 18 bases not matched to a gene; V was cut back by 2 bases and J by 3 bases. CDR3 length equals 21 residues. The germline V gene has CDR1 TSWWSYY and CDR2 QGS. The CDR3 DNA reads TGTGCTCTTGGGGAATACCTTCCTACGTACTGGGGGATACGAGGCGCCGATAAACTCATCTTT. This sequence encodes CALGEYLPTYWGIRGADKLIF.

Of note for this clone: The protein TCRdb gives is from a much larger clone and does not agree with this DNA's translation at residue 15, likely a read error; the protein shown here comes from the DNA. This sequence joins TRDV1 and TRDJ2, with D maybe TRDD3 (5 bases). This CDR3 is 18 amino acids long. Germline CDR1 and CDR2: TSWWSYY and QGS. CDR3 loop: CALGELDRGLSLTARLFF. The CDR3 DNA is TGTGCTCTTGGGGAACTAGACCGGGGGTTATCTTTGACAGCACGACTCTTCTTT.

This clone was detected many times. A single base is all that separates this from a far larger clone, so a read error is likely. Within the sample, other DNA sequences also encode this same CDR3. The rearrangement links TRDV2 to TRDJ1; D remains ambiguous. This CDR3 comprises 16 residues. The V gene's germline CDR1 is GEAIGNYY and CDR2 EKD. The CDR3 is CACDTLVGPHTDKLIF. The CDR3 DNA sequence: TGTGCCTGTGACACCTTGGTTGGCCCTCACACCGATAAGCTCATCTTT.

Concerning this clone: TCRdb records a much larger clone's protein for this DNA, with a difference at residue 15 that likely arises from a read error; the protein given is the translation of the DNA. This sequence joins TRDV1 and TRDJ1; D uncertain. Germline CDR1 and CDR2: TSWWSYY and QGS. The CDR3 runs to 20 residues. V shed 2 bases and J shed 6 bases, with 31 bases lying between them. CDR3 loop: CALGEILCLTDFFHLYKLIF. The CDR3 DNA is TGTGCTCTTGGGGAAATCTTGTGCCTCACCGACTTTTTCCACCTCTATAAACTCATCTTT.

This clone was recorded at least ten times. TCRdb lists the protein of a much larger clone for this DNA, which differs at residue 5, so this is likely a read error; the protein given here is translated from the DNA itself. The rearrangement links TRDV1 to TRDJ1; D remains ambiguous. The length of the CDR3 is 15 residues. Germline V lookup: CDR1 TSWWSYY, CDR2 QGS. With 4 bases removed from V and 4 bases from J, the gap between germline ends came to 16 bases. The CDR3 loop is CALGGPPGWDDKLIF. CDR3 sequence (DNA): TGTGCTCTTGGGGGACCACCGGGGTGGGACGATAAACTCATCTTT.

This clone was counted a few times. The TCRdb record carries a much larger clone's protein, which differs from this DNA's translation at residue 3; a read error is the likely cause, and the protein listed here is the DNA translation. The chain couples TRDV2 to TRDJ3; TRDD3 matches at 7 bases. TCRdb supplies no J gene; here it was assigned by aligning the nucleotide sequence to germline. Per the germline V gene, CDR1 is GEAIGNYY and CDR2 is EKD. The CDR3 sequence is 23 residues long. CDR3 protein: CARDTGRVPVLGTHSWDTRQMFF. The CDR3 DNA sequence: TGTGCCCGTGACACCGGACGCGTTCCCGTACTGGGGACCCACTCCTGGGACACCCGACAGATGTTTTTC.